The T cell receptor (beta chain) described here comes from a study of molecular identifiers for immune sequencing clone quantification. Study-wide findings and caveats: Single-cell amounts of spiked Jurkat TCR RNA were reportedly detectable among roughly 950,000 naive cells. Identical TCR molecules sharing a barcode could underestimate highly expanded clone sizes. Clones that had above 20 RNA copies took up over 98% of effector molecules but under 1% in naive cells.

This clonotype came up many times. What it binds is unknown. This CDR3 region has 15 residues. From germline, CDR1 is MNHEY and CDR2 SMNVEV (reference sequence). V lost 6 bases and J lost 4, with 13 bases in between. With listed TCR primers and previously described methods, bulk TCR libraries were prepared. TCRdb recomputed calls from the PCR reads with MiXCR, one row per CDR3 protein. The sample records approximately 630,000 distinct CDR3 sequences, 25% being singletons. Sequencing used naive CD8+ T cells from blood, with Jurkat cell RNA spiked in. Regarding subset: FACS-sorted CD8+CD4-CCR7+CD45RA+ naive T cells. This clonotype was obtained from a human donor in good health. Some libraries in this study had Jurkat cell RNA spiked in. This rearrangement joins TRBV27 to TRBJ2-6; D remains unclear. CDR3 nucleotides: TGTGCCAGCAGCCGACCCTTTGCCGGGGCCAACGTCCTGACTTTC. Encoded protein: CASSRPFAGANVLTF.